This T cell receptor (beta chain) was obtained from a study of blood T cell repertoires in COVID-19. Generated by immunoSEQ multiplex PCR, the TCRdb table keeps only in-frame clones and is missing some. The data show about 270,000 clones, with 84% seen just once and approximately 9% held by the top ten. This CDR3 has 15 residues. The TCR was taken from a human donor in a cohort sampled during active COVID-19. This chain joins TRBV21-1 and TRBJ2-7; the DNA was not used to check the table's D call, TRBD2. TRBV21-1 is shown as a pseudogene. The sequencing sample was made of peripheral blood. This CDR3 reads CASSKVSGSGSEQYF. The CDR3, as DNA: TGTGCCAGCAGCAAAGTGAGCGGGTCGGGCTCCGAGCAGTACTTC.